The clone carrying this T cell receptor beta chain has at least ten counts. Sequencing relied on a cDNA template that was reverse transcribed from extracted RNA. Assay: immunoSEQ multiplex PCR; the TCRdb copy retains only in-frame clones and omits some. The sample carries about 130,000 clones, 58% recorded once. This sample was included in a study of CD8+ T cells in alopecia areata. Germline V gene lookup returns CDR1 MNHEY and CDR2 SMNVEV (reference sequence). This CDR3 is built from 15 residues. The V and J ends lost 3 bases and 2 bases, in that order; junction bases with no gene match: 4. Sequenced here: CD4+ T cells sorted from blood, sampled at week 0. The sequence came from a human donor with alopecia areata. The chain recombines TRBV27 with TRBJ2-3, with TRBD1 identical over 8 bases. CDR3 sequence: CASSLSDRDTDTQYF. The CDR3 DNA follows: TGTGCCAGCAGTTTGTCGGACAGGGACACAGATACGCAGTATTTT.